Listed below are T cell receptor beta chains from one sample, sequenced in a study of blood T cell repertoires in COVID-19. TCRdb's copy holds only in-frame clones and misses some; the assay was immunoSEQ multiplex PCR. The sample has around 60,000 clones, about 73% seen once. Sequencing was performed on peripheral blood. All receptors come from a woman between 45 and 65 years old with active or convalescent COVID-19. The CDR3 runs from the conserved cysteine through the conserved F or W. Fields, in order: D gene, V gene, J gene, clone size, CDR3 DNA, CDR3 protein. D genes are given only for firm matches. Rows give clone size only sometimes, using once, few, many, or a class for an expanded clone.

TRBD2	TRBV10-1	TRBJ2-1	NA	TGCGCCAGCACCGAAGGGTCAGCGGGATTTAATGAGCAGTTCTTC	CASTEGSAGFNEQFF
TRBD2	TRBV6-4	TRBJ2-3	few	TGTGCCAGCAGTGTAGCGGGGAGCACAGATACGCAGTATTTT	CASSVAGSTDTQYF
TRBD2	TRBV11-3	TRBJ2-1	NA	TGTGCCAGCAGCCCACGACTAGCGGGAGCCCCCTACAATGAGCAGTTCTTC	CASSPRLAGAPYNEQFF
TRBD2	TRBV19	TRBJ2-1	few	TGTGCCAGTAAGGGTTTAGCTAGCGGGACCTCTTACAATGAGCAGTTCTTC	CASKGLASGTSYNEQFF
NA	TRBV19	TRBJ2-7	NA	TGTGCCAGTAGTGTATCGGGAGCAGGGTTCGAGCAGTACTTC	CASSVSGAGFEQYF
TRBD1	TRBV7-6	TRBJ2-7	once	TGTGCCAGCAGCGGCCTGGGACAGGACTCCTACGAGCAGTACTTC	CASSGLGQDSYEQYF
TRBD2	TRBV30	TRBJ2-2	few	TGTGCCTGGAGTAGGAGCGGGGTGAACACCGGGGAGCTGTTTTTT	CAWSRSGVNTGELFF
TRBD1	TRBV27	TRBJ1-2	NA	TGTGCCAGCAGTTCAGGACAGGGGTCCTTCTATGGCTACACCTTC	CASSSGQGSFYGYTF
NA	TRBV5-4	TRBJ2-5	NA	TGTGCCAGCAGCCGGAGGGAAGGTTTGCGAGAGACCCAGTACTTC	CASSRREGLRETQYF
TRBD2	TRBV20-1	TRBJ2-3	NA	TGCAGTGCTAGTCTGGGGGTCGGACTAGCGGGAGGGATAGATACGCAGTATTTT	CSASLGVGLAGGIDTQYF
NA	TRBV28	TRBJ2-2	few	TGTGCCTCTGGGGCGGGAACGACCGGGGAGCTGTTTTTT	CASGAGTTGELFF
NA	TRBV28	TRBJ2-1	NA	TGTGCCAGCAGTTTATTCCCGATAGTGTACTCCTACAATGAGCAGTTCTTC	CASSLFPIVYSYNEQFF
NA	TRBV28	TRBJ2-1	NA	TGTGCCAGCAGTTCACAGGGTCGGGATGAGCAGTTCTTC	CASSSQGRDEQFF
TRBD1	TRBV7-9	TRBJ2-2	once	TGTGCCAGCAGCTTAGCGTGGCAGGGGGAAAGGGCCGGGGAGCTGTTTTTT	CASSLAWQGERAGELFF
NA	TRBV6-1	TRBJ1-5	NA	TGTGCCAGCAGTGACCAAAGACAGGCGAATCAGCCCCAGCATTTT	CASSDQRQANQPQHF
TRBD2	TRBV18	TRBJ2-1	NA	TGTGCCAGCTCACCCGGGGCGCTAGCGGCCCGGTGGCATGAGCAGTTCTTC	CASSPGALAARWHEQFF
NA	TRBV6-2/TRBV6-3	TRBJ2-7	NA	TGTGCCAGCAGTCTACAGGGTTCCCACGAGCAGTACTTC	CASSLQGSHEQYF
TRBD1	TRBV19	TRBJ2-5	NA	TGTGCCAGTAGTACTAGGACAGGGGATTTGGAGACCCAGTACTTC	CASSTRTGDLETQYF
NA	TRBV27	TRBJ1-1	few	TGTGCCAGCAGTTTATCCCGGGGGGGTTACACTGAAGCTTTCTTT	CASSLSRGGYTEAFF
NA	TRBV30	TRBJ1-1	NA	TGTGCCTCCAGAATGAACACTGAAGCTTTCTTT	CASRMNTEAFF
NA	TRBV7-2	TRBJ1-2	NA	TGTGCCAGCAGCTTAGCTCGGCAGGGAGGCTACACCTTC	CASSLARQGGYTF
NA	TRBV6-2/TRBV6-3	TRBJ2-7	NA	TGTGCCAGCAGTTACGGACAGCCTTCCTACGAGCAGTACTTC	CASSYGQPSYEQYF
NA	TRBV5-4	TRBJ2-1	NA	TGTGCCAGCAGCTTCCAGGAGGGGACGCATGAGCAGTTCTTC	CASSFQEGTHEQFF
NA	TRBV12-3/TRBV12-4	TRBJ1-6	NA	TGTGCCAGCAGTTCGCAACGGTTTTCACCCCTCCACTTT	CASSSQRFSPLHF
TRBD1	TRBV24-1	TRBJ2-1	NA	TGTGCCACCAGTGACGATCGGGACAGGGTAGTCGGGCAGTTCTTC	CATSDDRDRVVGQFF
TRBD1	TRBV10-3	TRBJ2-2	NA	TGTGCCATCAGTGAGTCGGGGACAGGGCCCGGGGAGCTGTTTTTT	CAISESGTGPGELFF
TRBD1	TRBV30	TRBJ2-7	NA	TGTGCAAGAGGACAGGGATTCGAGCAGTACTTC	CARGQGFEQYF
NA	TRBV28	TRBJ1-2	NA	TGTGCCAGCAGTCGAGGGCCCAATAACTATGGCTACACCTTC	CASSRGPNNYGYTF
NA	TRBV10-1	TRBJ2-2	few	TGCGCCAGCAGTGACTACCGCACCGGGGAGCTGTTTTTT	CASSDYRTGELFF
NA	TRBV6-6	TRBJ2-7	NA	TGTGCCAGCAGCCGGGAGTCGTCCTACGAGCAGTACTTC	CASSRESSYEQYF
NA	TRBV6-1	TRBJ2-5	many	TGTGCCAGCAGTGAAGGGAGCGTCGAGACCCAGTACTTC	CASSEGSVETQYF
TRBD1	TRBV19	TRBJ2-5	NA	TGTGCCAGTTCCATCGGACAGGGAGGTCAAGAGACCCAGTACTTC	CASSIGQGGQETQYF
NA	TRBV6-5	TRBJ2-2	NA	TGTGCCAGCAGTACCCGGGACACCTCCACCGGGGAGCTGTTTTTT	CASSTRDTSTGELFF
TRBD1	TRBV6-5	TRBJ2-7	NA	TGTGCCAGCAGTCGGGGACAGGGAAGCTCCTACGAGCAGTACTTC	CASSRGQGSSYEQYF
NA	TRBV28	TRBJ1-2	few	TGTGCCAGCAGATCGGAGGCTGGCTACACCTTC	CASRSEAGYTF
NA	TRBV7-9	TRBJ2-7	few	TGTGCCAGCAGCTTAGGACAGGGGAGGGACGAGCAGTACTTC	CASSLGQGRDEQYF
NA	TRBV10-3	TRBJ1-6	NA	TGTGCCTCCAGGACAGCCAATTCACCCCTCCACTTT	CASRTANSPLHF
NA	TRBV7-9	TRBJ1-4	NA	TGTGCCAGCAGCTTAGATCTTGGAGGGGTGCGGGAAAAACTGTTTTTT	CASSLDLGGVREKLFF
TRBD1	TRBV27	TRBJ1-2	NA	TGTGCCAGCCTGAAGTCCGGGACAGTTGATGGCTACACCTTC	CASLKSGTVDGYTF
TRBD1	TRBV10-1	TRBJ2-1	NA	TGCGCCAGCATAGGTTTTTTGGGACAGGGAATTGCTGAGCAGTTCTTC	CASIGFLGQGIAEQFF
TRBD1	TRBV15	TRBJ1-2	NA	TGTGCCACCAGCAGGGGGGACAGCTATGGCTACACCTTC	CATSRGDSYGYTF
NA	TRBV20-1	TRBJ2-5	NA	TGCAGTGCTAGTGTGTCTAGCTCGCCAGAAGAGACCCAGTACTTC	CSASVSSSPEETQYF
NA	TRBV3-1/TRBV3-2	TRBJ2-3	NA	TGTGCCAGCAGCCAAGAGATGGCCACAGATACGCAGTATTTT	CASSQEMATDTQYF
TRBD2	TRBV5-4	TRBJ2-3	NA	TGTGCCAGCAGCGGGACTAGCGGGAGTGCGACAGATACGCAGTATTTT	CASSGTSGSATDTQYF
TRBD2	TRBV5-1	TRBJ2-1	NA	TGCGCCAGCAGCAAAGGCCCGATTTCCGGGACTAGCGGGAGTCGCAATGAGCAGTTCTTC	CASSKGPISGTSGSRNEQFF
NA	TRBV5-6	TRBJ2-1	NA	TGTGCCAGCAGCTTGGATGTGGTAGCTCGGACCTACAATGAGCAGTTCTTC	CASSLDVVARTYNEQFF
TRBD2	TRBV11-2	TRBJ2-5	NA	TGTGCCAGCAGCTTAGTAACTAGCGGAAAAGAGACCCAGTACTTC	CASSLVTSGKETQYF
NA	TRBV19	TRBJ1-5	NA	TGTGCCAGTAGTATGGTCCCGACAGGCACCCAGCATTTT	CASSMVPTGTQHF
NA	TRBV6-1	TRBJ2-5	once	TGTGCCAGCAGTGAAGACCCAGGGCCAGAGACCCAGTACTTC	CASSEDPGPETQYF
TRBD1	TRBV5-5	TRBJ2-3	NA	TGTGCCAGCAGCGGGGACAGGGTGGCTACAGATACGCAGTATTTT	CASSGDRVATDTQYF
NA	TRBV29-1	TRBJ2-6	few	TGCAGCGTTCTTGACACTTCTGGGGCCAACGTCCTGACTTTC	CSVLDTSGANVLTF
NA	TRBV19	TRBJ1-2	NA	TGTGCCAGTAGTATCTCTTGGGGAGAGAGTGGCTACACCTTC	CASSISWGESGYTF
NA	TRBV2	TRBJ1-2	NA	TGTGCCAGCAGTGAACAGCGAAACTATGGCTACACCTTC	CASSEQRNYGYTF
NA	TRBV18	TRBJ2-7	NA	TGTGCCAGCTCACCCGATCTGGACAGCGAGCAGTACTTC	CASSPDLDSEQYF
NA	TRBV28	TRBJ2-7	once	TGTGCCAGCAGTCGTTTCTACGAGCAGTACTTC	CASSRFYEQYF
NA	TRBV7-6	TRBJ1-1	NA	TGTGCCAGCATCCCTAAGGTAACAGACGCACGAAGCGGAGCTTTCTTT	CASIPKVTDARSGAFF
NA	TRBV5-1	TRBJ2-2	few	TGCGCCAGCCGCCTGGCTTGGAACACCGGGGAGCTGTTTTTT	CASRLAWNTGELFF